The clone carrying this TCR beta chain was detected a few times. What it recognizes is unknown. Sequenced with the Oncomine TCR Beta short-read assay was DNA taken from cultured CD4+ T cells. TCRdb called the PCR reads again in MiXCR, with one record for every CDR3 protein. The data contain several thousand distinct CDR3 sequences, about 20% of them singletons. The germline CDR1 and CDR2 sequences are SGHDT and YYEEEE. Unmatched junction bases numbered 9, after V lost 2 bases and J lost 2 bases. The CDR3 length is 19 residues. The record originates from a study of vaccination and CD4 T cells after COVID-19. The treatment is: roughly ten-day PBMC culture with coronavirus spike peptide pools or control peptides (ViraFEST assay).

The sample was CD4+ T cells from blood, cultured in vitro. The J gene is TRBJ2-3, the V gene TRBV5-6; TRBD2 matches 15 bases. The source of this sequence is a human donor who had recovered from COVID-19. CDR3 DNA: TGTGCCAGCAGCTTCCCGGGACTAGCGGGGGGTCCACCCACAGATACGCAGTATTTT. Its translation is CASSFPGLAGGPPTDTQYF.